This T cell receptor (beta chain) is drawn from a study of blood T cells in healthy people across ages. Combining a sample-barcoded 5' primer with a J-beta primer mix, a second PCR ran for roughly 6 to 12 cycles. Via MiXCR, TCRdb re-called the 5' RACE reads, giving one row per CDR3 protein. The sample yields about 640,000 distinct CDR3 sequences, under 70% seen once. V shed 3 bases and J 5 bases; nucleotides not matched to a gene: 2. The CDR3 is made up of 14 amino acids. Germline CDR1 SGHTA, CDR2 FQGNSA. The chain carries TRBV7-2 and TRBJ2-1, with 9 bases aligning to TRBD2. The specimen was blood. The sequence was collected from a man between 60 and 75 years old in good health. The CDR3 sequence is CASSFSGGNNEQFF. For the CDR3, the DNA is TGTGCCAGCAGCTTCAGCGGGGGGAACAATGAGCAGTTCTTC. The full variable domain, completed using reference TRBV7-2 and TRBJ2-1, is GAGVSQSPSNKVTEKGKDVELRCDPISGHTALYWYRQSLGQGLEFLIYFQGNSAPDKSGLPSDRFSAERTGGSVSTLTIQRTQQEDSAVYLCASSFSGGNNEQFFGPGTRLTVL.